This T cell receptor beta chain was observed in a study of cytomegalovirus exposure and HLA in healthy donors. About the research overall: The study's early data release held approximately 91 million unique TCRs from HLA-typed donors.

For this clone: What it recognizes is unknown.

Unmatched junction bases numbered 10, after V lost 7 bases and J lost 6 bases. The CDR3 extends over 13 amino acids. Germline CDR1 reads SQVTM; CDR2 reads ANQGSEA. Study results and caveats: The study listed 164 cytomegalovirus-associated TCR beta chains.

Donors were ostensibly healthy at sampling, although undocumented immune exposures were probable. The PCR made use of 60 Vbeta and 13 Jbeta primers. Sequencing was performed with immunoSEQ multiplex PCR; in TCRdb, only in-frame clones are kept and a portion is missing. The sample yields 200,000 to 300,000 clones, approximately 84% seen once. Source material: PBMCs. V usage is TRBV29-1 and J usage is TRBJ2-3, with TRBD2 matching 7 bases. This TCR derives from a woman aged 35 to 49 in good health and CMV-seropositive. The CDR3 is CSGLAGVPDTQYF. The CDR3 nucleotides read TGCAGCGGCCTTGCGGGAGTTCCGGATACGCAGTATTTT.